This T cell receptor (beta chain) derives from a study of T cells in Graves' hyperthyroidism and ophthalmopathy. This clonotype was observed a few times. Its cognate antigen is unknown. Study results and caveats: In blood, most of the thyroid clonotypes expanded above 0.001 were also present. Ophthalmopathy was told apart from stable hyperthyroidism by a 13 V-J model.

Amplification yielded TCR beta CDR3 regions, with RNA transcripts as the source. With the HTBI primer set, the TCR CDR3 went through a first round of RT-PCR. TCRdb re-derived calls from the multiplex PCR reads in MiXCR, one entry per CDR3 protein. This table has 100,000 to 140,000 distinct CDR3 sequences, approximately 16% appearing once. V was trimmed by 4 bases and J by 0 bases, leaving 10 bases between them. This CDR3 contains 14 residues. The germline CDR1 and CDR2 sequences are SGHKS and YYEKEE (reference sequence). Patients between 18 and 65 years old had hyperthyroidism, newly diagnosed and lasting under 2 months. PBMCs were derived from approximately 10 ml fresh peripheral blood.

The V call is TRBV5-5, the J call TRBJ1-1; D is ambiguous. Sequenced: blood. This sequence originates from a woman aged 50 to 60 with Graves' hyperthyroidism. The CDR3: CASSLNNLNTEAFF. CDR3 DNA sequence: TGTGCCAGCAGCCTCAACAACTTGAACACTGAAGCTTTCTTT.